These 24 T cell receptor beta chains were sequenced from one sample in a study of CD8 T cells in ankylosing spondylitis. MiXCR, applied by TCRdb to the 5' RACE reads, yields one record per CDR3 protein. This table has some 150,000 distinct CDR3 sequences, approximately 10% appearing once. What was sequenced was blood, either unsorted or a sorted T cell fraction (not recorded which). These receptors originate from a female donor with ankylosing spondylitis or in good health (not recorded which).

Many counts were recorded for this clonotype. The chain employs TRBV12-3 or TRBV12-4 and TRBJ2-7; 14 positions match TRBD2. V was pared by 4 bases and J by 7 bases, with 3 bases of the junction left unmatched. The CDR3 runs 14 residues. Here the CDR3 reads CASSYGTSGSEQYF. The DNA for the CDR3 is TGTGCCAGCAGTTACGGGACTAGCGGGAGTGAGCAGTACTTC.

This clonotype was counted ten times or more. One junction end does not reproduce the germline sequence, and a read error may be involved. This chain uses TRBV5-1 with TRBJ1-1, with 9 bases identical to TRBD1. This CDR3 has 14 amino acids. Germline V gene lookup returns CDR1 SGHRS and CDR2 YFSETQ. The CDR3 nucleotides are TGTGCCAGCAGCTTACAGGGGGCGAGCACTGAAGCTTTCTTT. Amino acids: CASSLQGASTEAFF.

This clonotype was picked up many times. The CDR3 spells CASSPRLAGNEQFF. Here the CDR3 DNA reads TGTGCCAGCAGTCCTCGACTAGCGGGCAATGAGCAGTTCTTC. This chain uses TRBV12-3 or TRBV12-4 with TRBJ2-1; 10 nucleotides agree with TRBD2. V dropped 5 bases and J dropped 6; count of bases not matched to a gene: 4. This CDR3 has 14 amino acids.

The chain employs TRBV2 and TRBJ1-2; D may be TRBD1 (5 bases). Germline V gives CDR1 SNHLY, CDR2 FYNNEI. V lost 5 bases and J lost 8, with 15 bases in between. This CDR3 is built from 13 residues. The CDR3 loop is CASSPGAYGGYTF. In nucleotides, the CDR3 is TGTGCCAGCAGTCCCGGGGCCTACGGGGGCTACACCTTC.

Remarks on this clonotype: Since a much larger clone is just one base distant, this may be a read error. V usage is TRBV5-1 and J usage is TRBJ2-3, with TRBD2 as a possible D gene (6 bases). The CDR3 is 15 residues long. V lost 0 bases, J lost 5 bases, and 13 bases lay in between. Germline V lookup: CDR1 SGHRS, CDR2 YFSETQ. CDR3 bases: TGCGCCAGCAGCTTGGACCGGGAGTCGGGAGATACGCAGTATTTT. Its protein product is CASSLDRESGDTQYF.

This clonotype came up a few times. The chain has TRBV3-1 and TRBJ2-7; 7 bases line up with TRBD1. The J segment lost 6 bases and the V segment lost 0 bases, leaving 5 bases of the junction unmatched. The CDR3 totals 14 residues. Looked up from germline, CDR1 is LGHDT and CDR2 is YNNKEL (reference sequence). The CDR3 protein is CASSQEDRWGEQYF. The DNA of the CDR3 is TGTGCCAGCAGCCAAGAGGACAGGTGGGGCGAGCAGTACTTC.

This clonotype was counted many times. CDR3 sequence (DNA): TGTGCCAGCAGTTTTAGACTTTCCGGGGAGCAGTACTTC. This sequence encodes CASSFRLSGEQYF. The J gene is TRBJ2-7, the V gene TRBV12-3 or TRBV12-4, with D uncertain. The CDR3 loop spans 13 amino acids. V lost 3 bases and J lost 7, with 13 bases in between.

Many counts were recorded for this clonotype. This chain joins TRBV5-1 and TRBJ2-7; 11 positions agree with TRBD2. The CDR3 is made up of 16 amino acids. The J segment lost 1 base and the V segment lost 0 bases, leaving 3 bases of the junction unmatched. The V gene's germline CDR1 is SGHRS and CDR2 YFSETQ. CDR3 sequence reads: CASSLGLAGPSYEQYF. The CDR3 DNA reads TGCGCCAGCAGCTTGGGACTAGCGGGACCTTCCTACGAGCAGTACTTC.

This clonotype was observed at least ten times. The V gene is TRBV5-1, the J gene TRBJ2-3; TRBD2 matches at 7 bases. The CDR3 has 15 residues. Germline values: CDR1 SGHRS, CDR2 YFSETQ. The junction had 3 bases not matched to a gene; V was cut back by 0 bases and J by 2 bases. In DNA, the CDR3 is TGCGCCAGCAGCTTGGTTGGGAGGGCCACAGATACGCAGTATTTT. It specifies CASSLVGRATDTQYF. Variable domain in full (rest from reference TRBV5-1 and TRBJ2-3): KAGVTQTPRYLIKTRGQQVTLSCSPISGHRSVSWYQQTPGQGLQFLFEYFSETQRNKGNFPGRFSGRQFSNSRSEMNVSTLELGDSALYLCASSLVGRATDTQYFGPGTRLTVL.

This clonotype was recorded many times. This sequence joins TRBV5-1 and TRBJ2-1; D is ambiguous. This CDR3 region has 18 residues. V shed 0 bases and J shed 2 bases, with 18 bases lying between them. Germline-derived CDR1 and CDR2 are SGHRS and YFSETQ. CDR3 DNA: TGCGCCAGCAGCTTGGCTGGTAGGTCTTCCGGGCCCTACAATGAGCAGTTCTTC. Translated: CASSLAGRSSGPYNEQFF.

This clonotype was seen repeatedly, ten times or more. The V and J genes are TRBV7-9 and TRBJ1-5; D gene uncertain. Germline assignment: CDR1 SEHNR and CDR2 FQNEAQ (reference sequence). This CDR3 region has 14 residues. V was trimmed by 1 base and J by 3 bases, leaving 7 bases between them. The CDR3 nucleotides are TGTGCCAGCAGCTTAGGCAGGTTCAATCAGCCCCAGCATTTT. Residues: CASSLGRFNQPQHF.

This clonotype was recorded at least ten times. This sequence joins TRBV7-2 and TRBJ1-5; D unclear. Germline CDR1 and CDR2: SGHTA and FQGNSA. The CDR3 consists of 12 residues. V lost 3 bases and J lost 4, with 4 bases in between. The CDR3 spells CASSFLNQPQHF. The CDR3 DNA reads TGTGCCAGCAGCTTCCTGAATCAGCCCCAGCATTTT. Combining the CDR3 with reference TRBV7-2 and TRBJ1-5 gives the whole variable domain GAGVSQSPSNKVTEKGKDVELRCDPISGHTALYWYRQSLGQGLEFLIYFQGNSAPDKSGLPSDRFSAERTGGSVSTLTIQRTQQEDSAVYLCASSFLNQPQHFGDGTRLSIL.

This clonotype showed up just a few times. The chain joins TRBV30 to TRBJ2-2; D is undetermined. The germline V and J ends were trimmed by 0 bases and 7 bases, with 6 bases remaining between them. Germline lookup yields CDR1 GTSNPN and CDR2 SVGIG (reference sequence). CDR3 length equals 12 residues. The CDR3 loop is CAWSVGSGELFF. CDR3 in DNA: TGTGCCTGGAGTGTTGGAAGCGGGGAGCTGTTTTTT.

This rearrangement joins TRBV23-1 to TRBJ2-2; D remains ambiguous. TRBV23-1 is treated as an ORF (open reading frame) with a function not yet certain. This CDR3 comprises 12 residues. V shed 8 bases and J shed 1 base, with 5 bases lying between them. In DNA form, the CDR3 reads TGCGCCAGCCCTCAGAACACCGGGGAGCTGTTTTTT. Translating it yields CASPQNTGELFF.

This clonotype showed up many times. V gene TRBV11-2 combines with J gene TRBJ2-1; D is undetermined. Germline V gene lookup returns CDR1 SGHAT and CDR2 FQNNGV. This CDR3 spans 11 amino acids. Deletions cut 5 bases from V and 7 bases from J, with 6 bases between. The CDR3: CASSGWNEQFF. The CDR3 DNA is TGTGCCAGCAGCGGGTGGAATGAGCAGTTCTTC.

The chain links TRBV10-3 to TRBJ2-2; D is uncertain. V was shortened by 4 bases and J by 5 bases, with 11 bases between the two germline ends. CDR3 length: 14 residues. The germline V gene has CDR1 ENHRY and CDR2 SYGVKD. For the CDR3, the DNA is TGTGCCATCAGTGTTCCCTTTTTAACCGGGGAGCTGTTTTTT. Its protein product is CAISVPFLTGELFF.

This clonotype was seen many times. The rearrangement uses TRBV5-5 and TRBJ2-2, with D unclear. Trimming stripped 0 bases from V and 5 bases from J, with 5 bases between. CDR1 SGHKS and CDR2 YYEKEE come from the germline V gene (reference sequence). This CDR3 contains 13 residues. This CDR3 reads CASSLAGTGELFF. CDR3 bases: TGTGCCAGCAGCTTGGCTGGAACCGGGGAGCTGTTTTTT. The full variable domain, in which reference TRBV5-5 and TRBJ2-2 provide the parts outside the CDR3, is DAGVTQSPTHLIKTRGQQVTLRCSPISGHKSVSWYQQVLGQGPQFIFQYYEKEERGRGNFPDRFSARQFPNYSSELNVNALLLGDSALYLCASSLAGTGELFFGEGSRLTVL.

The gene calls are TRBV20-1 and TRBJ2-3; 13 bases are a match to TRBD2. V lost 2 bases, J lost 3 bases, and 8 bases stayed unmatched. Germline CDR1 is DFQATT and CDR2 is SNEGSKA (reference sequence). CDR3 length equals 17 residues. The CDR3 DNA sequence: TGCAGTGCTAGAATCCCCGGACTAGCGGGAGCTACAGATACGCAGTATTTT. Its protein product is CSARIPGLAGATDTQYF.

This chain joins TRBV20-1 and TRBJ2-1, with D perhaps being TRBD1 or TRBD2 (6 bases each). Germline assignment: CDR1 DFQATT and CDR2 SNEGSKA (reference sequence). Trimming stripped 3 bases from V and 10 bases from J, with 19 bases between. CDR3 length: 14 amino acids. CDR3 loop: CSARRGEILAEQFF. DNA for the CDR3: TGCAGTGCTAGGAGGGGGGAGATCCTTGCGGAGCAGTTCTTC.

This sequence joins TRBV5-1 and TRBJ2-7; perhaps TRBD1 as D (6 bases). V dropped 3 bases and J dropped 2 bases, with 18 bases sitting between them. CDR3 length: 16 amino acids. The germline gives CDR1 SGHRS, CDR2 YFSETQ. The CDR3: CASSSQTGPLTYEQYF. CDR3 in DNA: TGCGCCAGCAGCTCCCAGACAGGACCCCTTACCTACGAGCAGTACTTC.

Concerning this clonotype itself: One junction end does not reproduce the germline sequence, and a read error may be involved. The chain has TRBV3-1 and TRBJ2-1; 12 nucleotides line up with TRBD2. This CDR3 spans 17 amino acids. CDR1 and CDR2 (germline): LGHDT, YNNKEL (reference sequence). CDR3 in amino acids: CATSKEGLAGRYNEQFF. CDR3 sequence (DNA): TGTGCCACCAGCAAAGAGGGACTAGCGGGCCGCTACAATGAGCAGTTCTTC.

This clonotype came up many times. The gene calls are TRBV12-3 or TRBV12-4 and TRBJ2-7; 12 bases fit TRBD1. The junction had 6 bases not matched to a gene; V was cut back by 7 bases and J by 8 bases. This CDR3 is 13 amino acids long. This CDR3 reads CASNTGTGGKQYF. CDR3 bases: TGTGCCAGCAATACCGGGACAGGGGGCAAGCAGTACTTC.

In its sample, this clonotype was seen many times. The chain recombines TRBV4-2 with TRBJ1-1; D is uncertain. V was clipped by 4 bases and J by 0 bases, with 15 bases between them. The CDR3 consists of 16 residues. Germline V gene sequence: CDR1 LGHNA, CDR2 YNFKEQ. The CDR3 here is CASSLPPTRMNTEAFF. CDR3 sequence (DNA): TGTGCCAGCAGCCTTCCCCCGACAAGAATGAACACTGAAGCTTTCTTT.

V is TRBV5-5 and J is TRBJ2-3; D is ambiguous. Germline CDR1 reads SGHKS; CDR2 reads YYEKEE (reference sequence). The CDR3 is 13 residues long. The germline V and J ends were trimmed by 6 bases and 7 bases, with 15 bases remaining between them. CDR3 DNA sequence: TGTGCCAGCAAACTCCCTGGTCCAAATACGCAGTATTTT. This encodes CASKLPGPNTQYF.